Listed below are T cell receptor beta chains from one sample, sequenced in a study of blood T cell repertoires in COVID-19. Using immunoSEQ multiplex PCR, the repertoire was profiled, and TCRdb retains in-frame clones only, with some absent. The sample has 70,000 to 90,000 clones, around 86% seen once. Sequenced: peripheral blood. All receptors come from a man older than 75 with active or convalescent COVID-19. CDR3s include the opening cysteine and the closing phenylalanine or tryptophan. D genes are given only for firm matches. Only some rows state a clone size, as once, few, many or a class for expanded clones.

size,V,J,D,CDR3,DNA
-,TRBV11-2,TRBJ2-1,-,CASSLGAGGSYNEQFF,TGTGCCAGCAGCTTAGGAGCGGGCGGGTCCTACAATGAGCAGTTCTTC
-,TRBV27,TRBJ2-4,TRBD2,CASHGGGGIQYF,TGTGCCAGCCACGGGGGGGGTGGCATTCAGTACTTC
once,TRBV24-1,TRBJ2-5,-,CATSDPRGGLQETQYF,TGTGCCACCAGTGATCCCAGGGGTGGGCTCCAAGAGACCCAGTACTTC
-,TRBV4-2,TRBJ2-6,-,CASSQFLSSGANVLTF,TGTGCCAGCAGCCAGTTCCTGAGTTCTGGGGCCAACGTCCTGACTTTC
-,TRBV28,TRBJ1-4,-,CASRGLRVNEKLFF,TGTGCCAGCAGGGGACTGAGGGTTAATGAAAAACTGTTTTTT
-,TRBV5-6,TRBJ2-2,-,CASSLGGTGELFF,TGTGCCAGCAGCTTAGGGGGCACCGGGGAGCTGTTTTTT
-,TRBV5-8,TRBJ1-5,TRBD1,CASNPGTGLNQPQHF,TGTGCCAGCAACCCCGGGACAGGACTCAATCAGCCCCAGCATTTT
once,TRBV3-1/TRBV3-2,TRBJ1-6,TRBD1,CASSQRTGQGNSPLHF,TGTGCCAGCAGCCAGAGGACAGGGCAGGGTAATTCACCCCTCCACTTT
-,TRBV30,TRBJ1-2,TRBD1,CAWRYRDRVNYGYTF,TGTGCCTGGAGGTACCGGGACAGGGTCAACTATGGCTACACCTTC
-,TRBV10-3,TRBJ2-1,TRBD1,CAISRNNRGSYNEQFF,TGTGCCATCAGCAGAAATAACAGGGGGTCCTACAATGAGCAGTTCTTC
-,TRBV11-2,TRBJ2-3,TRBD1,CASSPTGTGGGTDTQYF,TGTGCCAGCAGCCCGACCGGGACAGGGGGTGGCACAGATACGCAGTATTTT
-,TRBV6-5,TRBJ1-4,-,CASRRGETGEKLFF,TGTGCCAGCAGACGTGGGGAAACGGGGGAAAAACTGTTTTTT
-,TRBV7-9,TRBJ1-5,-,CASSLDISNQPQHF,TGTGCCAGCAGCTTGGACATTAGCAATCAGCCCCAGCATTTT
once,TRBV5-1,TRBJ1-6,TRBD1,CASRLRQGVSPLHF,TGCGCCAGCAGGTTAAGACAGGGGGTTTCACCCCTCCACTTT
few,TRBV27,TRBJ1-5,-,CASSYQGWNQPQHF,TGTGCCAGCAGCTACCAGGGATGGAATCAGCCCCAGCATTTT
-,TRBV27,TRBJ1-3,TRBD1,CASRRQGGNTIYF,TGTGCCAGCAGGAGACAGGGGGGAAACACCATATATTTT
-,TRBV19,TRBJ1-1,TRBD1,CASRPGTGGLLNTEAFF,TGTGCCAGTAGACCCGGGACAGGGGGCCTATTGAACACTGAAGCTTTCTTT
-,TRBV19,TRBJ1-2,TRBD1,CASSARNRGGYGYTF,TGTGCCAGTAGTGCCCGAAACAGGGGAGGCTATGGCTACACCTTC
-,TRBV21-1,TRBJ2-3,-,CASSTRWLLAGASGTDTQYF,TGTGCCAGCAGCACACGATGGTTACTAGCGGGAGCATCTGGCACAGATACGCAGTATTTT
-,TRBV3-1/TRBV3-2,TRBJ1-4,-,CASSQGWGRNEKLFF,TGTGCCAGCAGCCAAGGATGGGGGCGAAATGAAAAACTGTTTTTT
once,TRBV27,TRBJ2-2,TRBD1,CASTPWGQGLTGELFF,TGTGCCAGCACCCCGTGGGGACAGGGTCTCACCGGGGAGCTGTTTTTT
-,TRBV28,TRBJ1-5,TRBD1,CASSWISRDRKNQPQHF,TGTGCCAGCAGTTGGATTTCCCGGGACAGGAAAAATCAGCCCCAGCATTTT
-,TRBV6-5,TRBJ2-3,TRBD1,CASSSGQGTDTQYF,TGTGCCAGCAGTTCGGGACAGGGGACAGATACGCAGTATTTT
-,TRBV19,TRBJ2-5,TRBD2,CASSSGGETQYF,TGTGCCAGTAGTTCGGGGGGAGAGACCCAGTACTTC
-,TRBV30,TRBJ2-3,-,CAWSTGTSTDTQYF,TGTGCCTGGAGCACCGGGACTAGCACAGATACGCAGTATTTT
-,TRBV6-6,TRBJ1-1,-,CASMSGIEAFF,TGTGCCAGCATGTCGGGGATTGAAGCTTTCTTT
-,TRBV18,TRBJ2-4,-,CASSLRDTENIQYF,TGTGCCAGCTCACTCCGGGACACCGAGAACATTCAGTACTTC
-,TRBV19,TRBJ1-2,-,CASSGVIGDVNYGYTF,TGTGCCAGTAGTGGGGTTATCGGGGATGTTAACTATGGCTACACCTTC
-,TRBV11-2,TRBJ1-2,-,CASSLAQGSGYTF,TGTGCCAGCAGCTTAGCCCAGGGTAGTGGCTACACCTTC
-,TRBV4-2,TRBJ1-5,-,CASSQEMKGDLALNQPQHF,TGTGCCAGCAGCCAAGAAATGAAGGGGGATTTGGCCCTAAATCAGCCCCAGCATTTT
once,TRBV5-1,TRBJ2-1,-,CASSLAFALDNEQFF,TGCGCCAGCAGCTTGGCTTTCGCCTTAGACAATGAGCAGTTCTTC
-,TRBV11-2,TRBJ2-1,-,CASSLDRSFEQFF,TGTGCCAGCAGCTTAGATCGGAGCTTTGAGCAGTTCTTC
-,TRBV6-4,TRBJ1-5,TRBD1,CASSEGQGGPQHF,TGTGCCAGCAGTGAGGGACAGGGGGGGCCCCAGCATTTT
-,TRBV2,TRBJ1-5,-,CASSDRGRNSNQPQHF,TGTGCCAGCAGTGATAGGGGGAGAAATAGCAATCAGCCCCAGCATTTT